This T cell receptor (beta chain) was documented in a study of cytomegalovirus exposure and HLA in healthy donors. Assay used: immunoSEQ multiplex PCR; TCRdb lists only in-frame clones, some missing. The sample lists 130,000 to 150,000 clones, roughly nine tenths occurring once. The CDR3 length is 15 residues. Germline V CDR1 and CDR2: MNHEY, SVGAGI. With 6 bases removed from V and 0 bases from J, the gap between germline ends came to 12 bases. The chain links TRBV6-5 to TRBJ1-5, with TRBD1 as a possible D gene (6 bases). The sample taken for sequencing was PBMCs. The source of this sequence is a woman younger than 30 in good health and CMV-seropositive. For the CDR3, the DNA is TGTGCCAGCAGACATGACAGGTATAGCAATCAGCCCCAGCATTTT. Protein product: CASRHDRYSNQPQHF.